The 8 T cell receptor beta chains reported below all come from one sample, sequenced in a study of cytomegalovirus exposure and HLA in healthy donors. The PCR used 60 Vbeta and 13 Jbeta primers. Generated by immunoSEQ multiplex PCR, the TCRdb table keeps only in-frame clones and is missing some. The data contain around 130,000 clones, roughly four fifths of them seen just once; the ten biggest clones take up approximately 1.8%. The specimen was PBMCs. Every receptor here comes from a man in his forties in good health and CMV-seronegative.

The count of this clone is one. The rearrangement joins TRBV5-1 to TRBJ1-1; 9 bases match TRBD1. The V segment lost 3 bases and the J segment 5 bases; nucleotides outside the gene matches: 2. The length of the CDR3 is 13 residues. Germline V lookup: CDR1 SGHRS, CDR2 YFSETQ. The CDR3 bases are TGCGCCAGCAGCTGGACAGGGGAAACTGAAGCTTTCTTT. Translated, it gives CASSWTGETEAFF.

This clone was seen only a few times. The chain joins TRBV9 to TRBJ1-6; D remains ambiguous. V shed 0 bases and J shed 9 bases, with 13 bases lying between them. The CDR3 has 15 residues. Germline V gene data show CDR1 as SGDLS and CDR2 as YYNGEE. The CDR3 sequence is CASSVDMEVTSPLHF. Written as DNA, the CDR3 is TGTGCCAGCAGCGTAGATATGGAGGTAACTTCACCCCTCCACTTT.

CDR3 region: CASSFRGRASNQPQHF. CDR3 coding DNA: TGTGCCAGCAGTTTTAGGGGCAGGGCAAGCAATCAGCCCCAGCATTTT. This chain connects TRBV27 to TRBJ1-5; possibly TRBD1 for D (5 bases). Trimming removed 3 bases from V and 1 base from J, with 13 bases in between. Germline loops: CDR1 MNHEY, CDR2 SMNVEV (reference sequence). The CDR3 runs 16 residues.

The chain recombines TRBV2 with TRBJ2-1, with 11 bases identical to TRBD2. This CDR3 region has 14 residues. The V segment lost 5 bases and the J segment 10 bases; nucleotides outside the gene matches: 7. CDR1 and CDR2 (germline): SNHLY, FYNNEI. As DNA, the CDR3 is TGTGCCAGCAGTCAGGCGTTAGCGGGAGGGGAGCAGTTCTTC. Its translation: CASSQALAGGEQFF. Filled out from reference TRBV2 and TRBJ2-1, the complete variable domain reads EPEVTQTPSHQVTQMGQEVILRCVPISNHLYFYWYRQILGQKVEFLVSFYNNEISEKSEIFDDQFSVERPDGSNFTLKIRSTKLEDSAMYFCASSQALAGGEQFFGPGTRLTVL.

The chain couples TRBV6-4 to TRBJ1-2; a possible D gene is TRBD1 (5 bases). The germline V gene has CDR1 MRHNA and CDR2 SNTAGT. Trimming took off 0 bases at V and 8 bases at J, with 7 bases between the two ends. This CDR3 spans 12 amino acids. CDR3 residues: CASSDSGVGYTF. For the CDR3, the DNA is TGTGCCAGCAGTGACTCAGGGGTCGGCTACACCTTC.

This clone came up once. The chain recombines TRBV13 with TRBJ2-7; the D gene is possibly TRBD2 (6 bases). This CDR3 spans 14 amino acids. The V and J ends lost 5 bases and 5 bases respectively, with 16 bases between them. In germline, CDR1 is PRHDT, CDR2 FYEKMQ (reference sequence). The CDR3 reads CASSPEGLLDEQYF. CDR3 nucleotides: TGTGCCAGCAGCCCAGAGGGACTGTTAGACGAGCAGTACTTC.

This clone was detected once. A read error may account for a junction end that differs from germline. The chain carries TRBV2 and TRBJ2-4; the D gene is possibly TRBD1 (5 bases). The CDR3 totals 14 residues. Germline V gene data show CDR1 as SNHLY and CDR2 as FYNNEI. The CDR3 loop reads CASKDDQGGNSQYF. In nucleotides, the CDR3 is TGTGCCAGCAAGGATGACCAGGGCGGAAACAGTCAGTACTTC.

CDR3 protein: CASSLVSEQYF. Written as DNA, the CDR3 is TGTGCCAGCAGTTTAGTCTCGGAGCAGTACTTC. The V call is TRBV28, the J call TRBJ2-7, with D uncertain. The CDR3 spans 11 residues. Germline lookup yields CDR1 MDHEN and CDR2 SYDVKM. V was cut by 2 bases and J by 7 bases, with 6 bases left in between.